The rows below give T cell receptor beta chains drawn from one sample of a study of beta chain features in type 1 diabetes. TCRdb keeps only in-frame clones here, not all; method: immunoSEQ multiplex PCR. Of about 260,000 clones in the sample, roughly two thirds were seen once. Specimen: naive CD4+ T cells from blood. The receptors come from a man aged 30 to 39 in good health. Both conserved end residues are part of each CDR3. Fields, in order: V gene, CDR3 length, CDR3 protein.

TRBV25-1,15,CASSGRQGYTGELFF
TRBV7-9,16,CASSFERGPRYNEQFF
TRBV2,13,CASKYQSNQPQHF
TRBV28,16,CASSGESVEAKNIQYF
TRBV30,13,CAWEEDSNQPQHF
TRBV29-1,15,CSVEGRQGAYNEQFF
TRBV7-9,18,CASSLARTMGLAGYEQYF
TRBV19,15,CASNPGFSGANVLTF
TRBV5-1,13,CASSLAGEQPQHF
TRBV2,15,CASGLDGAVNTEAFF
TRBV9,16,CASSVGLVDSTGELFF
TRBV29-1,12,CSYVAGQETQYF
TRBV5-1,13,CASSFGTDSGYTF
TRBV29-1,14,CSVEVRGARDTQYF